This TCR beta chain was sequenced for a study of cytomegalovirus exposure and HLA in healthy donors. Study details: Caucasian-associated ancestry cluster membership applied to around 80% of about 370 genotyped donors.

It was with 60 Vbeta and 13 Jbeta primers that the PCR ran. TCRdb's table, derived via immunoSEQ multiplex PCR, lists solely in-frame clones and lacks some. The sample has tens of thousands of clones, about 76% seen once; the top ten hold around 15%. General observations from the study: As was reported, the classifier diagnosed cytomegalovirus status with high specificity and sensitivity.

This clone showed up just a few times. Its specificity is unknown. CDR3 length equals 17 residues. Germline CDR1 reads MDHEN; CDR2 reads SYDVKM. With V trimmed by 6 bases and J by 0 bases, 7 bases remained unmatched. The sequence derives from a woman aged 40 to 50 in good health and CMV-seropositive. The rearrangement links TRBV28 to TRBJ2-1, with TRBD2 identical over 11 bases. Material for sequencing was PBMCs. CDR3 loop: CASSPPTSGTSYNEQFF. The CDR3 coding sequence is TGTGCCAGCAGCCCCCCGACTAGCGGGACCTCCTACAATGAGCAGTTCTTC.